This T cell receptor beta chain was recovered during a study of cytomegalovirus exposure and HLA in healthy donors. The trim removed 0 bases at V and 7 bases at J, leaving 4 bases unmatched. This CDR3 contains 15 residues. The germline gives CDR1 LGHNA, CDR2 YNFKEQ. The PCR ran on 60 Vbeta and 13 Jbeta primers. Sequenced by immunoSEQ multiplex PCR; TCRdb stores in-frame clones only, minus some. The sample has more than 95,000 clones, roughly 77% seen once; the top ten hold about 1%. Sequencing input: PBMCs. The receptor's source is a woman aged 25-40 years in good health and CMV-seronegative. This sequence joins TRBV4-2 and TRBJ2-5, with TRBD1 matching 11 bases. Here the CDR3 DNA reads TGTGCCAGCAGCCAAGACGGACAGGGGGCCGGGACCCAGTACTTC. Its translation: CASSQDGQGAGTQYF.